This T cell receptor (beta chain) came from a study of identical twins. MiXCR was run by TCRdb on the 5' RACE reads, yielding one entry per CDR3 protein. There are approximately 600,000 distinct CDR3 sequences in the sample; around 7.5% occur only once, and around 1.6% lies in the top ten. The V end lost 0 bases, the J end lost 3 bases, and 7 bases lay between the germline ends. The CDR3 is 14 amino acids. Germline loops: CDR1 SGHRS, CDR2 YFSETQ. This sample was shared with a second study, whose subject was yellow fever vaccine responses in identical twins.

This clonotype was sampled from a woman between 18 and 30 years old in good health. The sample consisted of PBMCs. The chain joins TRBV5-1 to TRBJ1-3; no definite D call. The CDR3 DNA sequence: TGCGCCAGCAGCTTGGATGGTATTGGAAACACCATATATTTT. This translates into CASSLDGIGNTIYF. The variable domain in full, completed from reference TRBV5-1 and TRBJ1-3, reads KAGVTQTPRYLIKTRGQQVTLSCSPISGHRSVSWYQQTPGQGLQFLFEYFSETQRNKGNFPGRFSGRQFSNSRSEMNVSTLELGDSALYLCASSLDGIGNTIYFGEGSWLTVV.